The 24 T cell receptor beta chains below come from one sample, sequenced in a study of control samples from healthy donors and cancer patients. Repertoires were generated with immunoSEQ multiplex PCR, while TCRdb's copy carries only in-frame clones and drops some. This table holds around 120,000 clones, 90% to 95% found once. The sequencing sample was made of PBMCs. Source of these receptors: a man in his fifties or sixties with head and neck cancer.

J is TRBJ2-7 and V is TRBV5-1; TRBD1 aligns across 10 bases. Trimming took 2 bases from V and 5 from J; bases not matched to a gene: 4. Germline V gene sequence: CDR1 SGHRS, CDR2 YFSETQ. The CDR3 has 14 residues. CDR3 in amino acids: CASSFPGQGHEQYF. As DNA, the CDR3 is TGCGCCAGCAGCTTCCCGGGACAGGGGCACGAGCAGTACTTC. The full variable domain, with the rest looked up from reference TRBV5-1 and TRBJ2-7, is KAGVTQTPRYLIKTRGQQVTLSCSPISGHRSVSWYQQTPGQGLQFLFEYFSETQRNKGNFPGRFSGRQFSNSRSEMNVSTLELGDSALYLCASSFPGQGHEQYFGPGTRLTVT.

The V and J genes are TRBV18 and TRBJ2-6; tentatively, D is TRBD1 or TRBD2 (6 bases each). The V gene's germline CDR1 is KGHSH and CDR2 LQKENI. The ends were cut back, 3 bases at V and 4 bases at J, with 13 bases in the middle. This CDR3 has 16 amino acids. The CDR3 coding sequence is TGTGCCAGCTCACCCCGCCCGGGGGCCGGGGCCAACGTCCTGACTTTC. Amino acids: CASSPRPGAGANVLTF. Full variable domain (rest looked up from reference TRBV18 and TRBJ2-6): NAGVMQNPRHLVRRRGQEARLRCSPMKGHSHVYWYRQLPEEGLKFMVYLQKENIIDESGMPKERFSAEFPKEGPSILRIQQVVRGDSAAYFCASSPRPGAGANVLTFGAGSRLTVL.

V is TRBV6-2 or TRBV6-3 and J is TRBJ1-2; no firm D call. Trimming cost V 3 bases and J 6 bases, with 11 bases left between them. CDR3 length: 13 residues. Per germline, CDR1 MNHEY and CDR2 SVGEGT. The CDR3 sequence is CASSYNFGNGYTF. In DNA, the CDR3 is TGTGCCAGCAGTTATAACTTCGGGAATGGCTACACCTTC.

The chain recombines TRBV6-2 or TRBV6-3 with TRBJ2-2, with TRBD2 as a possible D gene (5 bases). Germline CDR1 is MNHEY and CDR2 is SVGEGT. Trimming pared 4 bases from V and 8 bases from J, leaving 17 bases between. This CDR3 is 15 amino acids long. CDR3 loop: CASSLDWLGIGELFF. The CDR3 DNA sequence: TGTGCCAGCAGTTTGGACTGGCTCGGGATTGGGGAGCTGTTTTTT.

The CDR3 region has the DNA TGTGCCAGCAGTTTATGGACAGGAGGAGATCAGCCCCAGCATTTT. Its protein product is CASSLWTGGDQPQHF. The chain is built from TRBV28 and TRBJ1-5, with a weak D call TRBD1 (6 bases). Germline CDR1 MDHEN, CDR2 SYDVKM. This CDR3 is 15 amino acids long. V was shortened by 0 bases and J by 5 bases, with 11 bases between the two germline ends.

The chain is built from TRBV5-1 and TRBJ2-2, with a tentative D call TRBD2 (6 bases). The germline CDR1 and CDR2 sequences are SGHRS and YFSETQ. CDR3 length: 14 residues. V gave up 0 bases and J gave up 5 bases, with 8 bases separating them. The CDR3 DNA is TGCGCCAGCAGCTTGGCGGGGGAAACCGGGGAGCTGTTTTTT. Its translation is CASSLAGETGELFF.

This chain connects TRBV6-5 to TRBJ1-6; the D gene is possibly TRBD1 (6 bases). CDR1 is MNHEY, CDR2 SVGAGI, per germline. Trimming shortened V by 5 bases and J by 7 bases, and 6 bases separated the two germline ends. This CDR3 spans 12 amino acids. The CDR3 coding sequence is TGTGCCAGCAGTAGGGGGAATTCACCCCTCCACTTT. Protein: CASSRGNSPLHF.

The genes are TRBV7-2 and TRBJ2-1; 7 bases align to TRBD2. This CDR3 is 13 amino acids long. The germline V gene encodes CDR1 SGHTA and CDR2 FQGNSA. V dropped 6 bases and J dropped 6; count of bases not matched to a gene: 5. This CDR3 is CASRQTSSNEQFF. The CDR3 DNA sequence: TGTGCCAGCAGACAGACTAGCTCCAATGAGCAGTTCTTC. The whole variable domain, remainder taken from reference TRBV7-2 and TRBJ2-1, is GAGVSQSPSNKVTEKGKDVELRCDPISGHTALYWYRQSLGQGLEFLIYFQGNSAPDKSGLPSDRFSAERTGGSVSTLTIQRTQQEDSAVYLCASRQTSSNEQFFGPGTRLTVL.

The chain couples TRBV10-3 to TRBJ1-2; TRBD1 aligns across 12 bases. V shed 6 bases and J 1 base; nucleotides not matched to a gene: 6. The CDR3 is 16 amino acids. Germline V lookup: CDR1 ENHRY, CDR2 SYGVKD. For the CDR3, the DNA is TGTGCCATCAGCGTGGGACAGGGGGCTCTTAACTATGGCTACACCTTC. Translated, it gives CAISVGQGALNYGYTF.

This chain links TRBV7-2 with TRBJ2-1, with 8 bases that match TRBD2. CDR3 size: 14 residues. The ends lost 2 bases at V and 8 bases at J; junction bases unmatched: 5. Germline loops: CDR1 SGHTA, CDR2 FQGNSA. The CDR3: CASSLQRGMDEQFF. For the CDR3, the DNA is TGTGCCAGCAGCTTACAGCGGGGGATGGATGAGCAGTTCTTC. The complete variable domain, with remaining parts taken from reference TRBV7-2 and TRBJ2-1, reads GAGVSQSPSNKVTEKGKDVELRCDPISGHTALYWYRQSLGQGLEFLIYFQGNSAPDKSGLPSDRFSAERTGGSVSTLTIQRTQQEDSAVYLCASSLQRGMDEQFFGPGTRLTVL.

The chain couples TRBV3-1 (or the pseudogene TRBV3-2) to TRBJ1-1; D is ambiguous. With 4 bases removed from V and 5 bases from J, the gap between germline ends came to 17 bases. The CDR3 runs to 15 residues. CDR1 and CDR2 from the germline V gene are LGHDT and YNNKEL (reference sequence). This CDR3 is CASSPIPGEATEAFF. In DNA, the CDR3 is TGTGCCAGCAGCCCTATCCCGGGAGAAGCTACTGAAGCTTTCTTT.

The V call is TRBV3-1 (or the pseudogene TRBV3-2), the J call TRBJ2-5; 9 nucleotides line up with TRBD2. The CDR3 has 14 amino acids. The germline V gene encodes CDR1 LGHDT and CDR2 YNNKEL (reference sequence). After removal of 5 bases from V and 4 bases from J, the junction contained 5 bases not matched to a gene. The CDR3 protein is CASSGGGAGETQYF. As DNA, the CDR3 is TGTGCCAGCAGCGGCGGGGGGGCCGGAGAGACCCAGTACTTC.

V gene TRBV5-1 combines with J gene TRBJ2-1, with 12 bases matching TRBD2. The CDR3 runs 15 residues. The trim removed 3 bases at V and 9 bases at J, leaving 7 bases unmatched. Germline-derived CDR1 and CDR2 are SGHRS and YFSETQ. In nucleotides, the CDR3 is TGCGCCAGCAGCTCTAGCGGGGGGGCCGCGCCTGAGCAGTTCTTC. Translation: CASSSSGGAAPEQFF.

The rearrangement links TRBV29-1 to TRBJ2-1; D is undetermined. CDR1 SQVTM and CDR2 ANQGSEA come from the germline V gene. The CDR3 runs to 11 residues. V gave up 3 bases and J gave up 2 bases, with 2 bases separating them. Here the CDR3 DNA reads TGCAGCGTTGAGACCTACAATGAGCAGTTCTTC. This gives the protein CSVETYNEQFF.

This chain links TRBV7-2 with TRBJ1-6, with D possibly matching TRBD1 (6 bases). CDR1 SGHTA and CDR2 FQGNSA come from the germline V gene. There are 13 residues in the CDR3. With 5 bases removed from V and 11 bases from J, the gap between germline ends came to 13 bases. CDR3 region: CASSQRWDTPLHF. CDR3 nucleotide sequence: TGTGCCAGCAGCCAGCGCTGGGACACACCCCTCCACTTT.

The rearrangement uses TRBV3-1 (or the pseudogene TRBV3-2) and TRBJ2-7; 7 nucleotides match TRBD1. This CDR3 contains 14 residues. CDR1 is LGHDT and CDR2 is YNNKEL in the germline V gene (reference sequence). The junction had 6 bases not matched to a gene; V was cut back by 4 bases and J by 3 bases. CDR3 in DNA: TGTGCCAGCAGCCCGACAGGGACCTACTACGAGCAGTACTTC. Residues: CASSPTGTYYEQYF.

V is TRBV19 and J is TRBJ2-1, with 9 bases that match TRBD2. V lost 5 bases and J lost 7; bases outside the gene matches: 12. Germline V gives CDR1 LNHDA, CDR2 SQIVND (reference sequence). The CDR3 runs 16 residues. CDR3 nucleotide sequence: TGTGCCAGTAGTCTTGGACTAGCGCTCCAGGAGAATGAGCAGTTCTTC. Its translation is CASSLGLALQENEQFF.

J is TRBJ1-6 and V is TRBV30, with TRBD1 identical over 9 bases. The CDR3 consists of 16 residues. Germline CDR1 reads GTSNPN; CDR2 reads SVGIG (reference sequence). V trimming: 3 bases; J trimming: 10 bases; junction bases outside the gene matches: 13. CDR3 sequence reads: CAWRPAPGTGNSPLHF. The CDR3 DNA follows: TGTGCCTGGAGACCCGCGCCCGGGACAGGGAACTCACCCCTCCACTTT.

About this clone itself: This specimen includes other DNA sequences encoding the same CDR3. The gene calls are TRBV6-5 and TRBJ1-2; D is ambiguous. Trimming removed 4 bases at V and 0 bases at J, with 3 bases between. CDR3 length: 12 residues. Germline V gene data show CDR1 as MNHEY and CDR2 as SVGAGI. For the CDR3, the DNA is TGTGCCAGCAGTTCCCCTAACTATGGCTACACCTTC. Residues: CASSSPNYGYTF.

This clone was detected only once. This chain uses TRBV2 with TRBJ2-2; no reliable D call. Germline V lookup: CDR1 SNHLY, CDR2 FYNNEI. The ends were cut back, 11 bases at V and 7 bases at J, with 17 bases in the middle. CDR3 length: 13 residues. CDR3 sequence: CASKKSRNGELFF. The CDR3, as DNA: TGTGCCTCCAAAAAATCGAGGAACGGGGAGCTGTTTTTT.

The chain has TRBV10-3 and TRBJ1-5; 9 bases fit TRBD1. Trimming removed 5 bases from V and 5 bases from J; junction bases left unmatched: 4. CDR3 length: 14 amino acids. In germline, CDR1 is ENHRY, CDR2 SYGVKD. The CDR3: CAISKTGGDQPQHF. The CDR3 nucleotides read TGTGCCATCAGTAAAACAGGGGGCGATCAGCCCCAGCATTTT.

The CDR3 reads CATSDPTGGTGELFF. CDR3 coding DNA: TGTGCCACCAGTGACCCGACAGGGGGGACCGGGGAGCTGTTTTTT. The V call is TRBV24-1, the J call TRBJ2-2; 9 bases are shared with TRBD1. The CDR3 sequence is 15 residues long. Germline CDR1 KGHDR, CDR2 SFDVKD. V lost 4 bases to trimming and J lost 5 bases; unmatched junction nucleotides: 4.

This clone was recorded once. The chain recombines TRBV4-3 with TRBJ2-2, with 11 bases lining up with TRBD1. Trimming at V came to 2 bases and at J to 6 bases, leaving 20 bases not matched to a gene. The V gene's germline CDR1 is LGHNA and CDR2 YSLEER. The length of the CDR3 is 21 residues. CDR3 DNA sequence: TGCGCCAGCAGCCAATTGCTTGTAGGGACAGGGGGTCCTCCCAGGGCCGGGGAGCTGTTTTTT. This gives the protein CASSQLLVGTGGPPRAGELFF.

V usage is TRBV18 and J usage is TRBJ2-3; D not certain. Trimming left V 4 bases short and J 2 bases short, with 10 bases between. Per the germline V gene, CDR1 is KGHSH and CDR2 is LQKENI. This CDR3 contains 14 residues. CDR3 protein: CASSRTPLTDTQYF. As DNA, the CDR3 is TGTGCCAGCTCACGTACGCCCCTCACAGATACGCAGTATTTT.